These 23 T cell receptor beta chains share one sample of origin, sequenced in a study of T cell responses to AZD1222 COVID-19 vaccine. Data came from immunoSEQ multiplex PCR; TCRdb stores just in-frame clones and leaves some out. The sample carries approximately 180,000 clones, about nine tenths recorded once. The sample consisted of peripheral blood, taken on day 0 of AZD1222 vaccination. The receptors come from an adult in good health.

The chain joins TRBV2 to TRBJ1-4; D gene unclear. The V and J ends lost 3 bases and 10 bases respectively, with 15 bases between them. Germline values: CDR1 SNHLY, CDR2 FYNNEI. This CDR3 is 14 amino acids long. The CDR3 region is CASSDGFPGGKLFF. The CDR3 nucleotides read TGTGCCAGCAGTGATGGCTTTCCAGGTGGAAAACTGTTTTTT. The complete variable domain, with remaining parts taken from reference TRBV2 and TRBJ1-4, reads EPEVTQTPSHQVTQMGQEVILRCVPISNHLYFYWYRQILGQKVEFLVSFYNNEISEKSEIFDDQFSVERPDGSNFTLKIRSTKLEDSAMYFCASSDGFPGGKLFFGSGTQLSVL.

The CDR3 region is CASSEERGAGYGYTF. The CDR3 DNA follows: TGTGCCAGCAGTGAAGAAAGGGGGGCGGGGTATGGCTACACCTTC. The chain couples TRBV2 to TRBJ1-2, with D possibly matching TRBD1 (6 bases). The CDR3 consists of 15 residues. Germline values: CDR1 SNHLY, CDR2 FYNNEI. Trimming took 1 base from V and 5 from J, leaving 14 bases between them.

J is TRBJ1-3 and V is TRBV4-1; D may be TRBD1 (6 bases). CDR3 length: 16 residues. V gave up 0 bases and J gave up 4 bases, with 13 bases separating them. Germline loops: CDR1 MGHRA, CDR2 YSYEKL. The CDR3 DNA sequence: TGCGCCAGCAGCCAAGATTGGGACACCGTAGGAAACACCATATATTTT. As protein: CASSQDWDTVGNTIYF.

The CDR3 nucleotides are TGTGCCAGCACCCAAGACGGGACAGCCTATGGCTACACCTTC. Amino acids: CASTQDGTAYGYTF. The chain employs TRBV9 and TRBJ1-2; 7 bases are shared with TRBD1. The CDR3 is 14 residues long. Trimming removed 6 bases from V and 4 bases from J; junction bases left unmatched: 9. Germline V CDR1 and CDR2: SGDLS, YYNGEE.

The chain combines TRBV19 with TRBJ2-3; TRBD2 agrees at 12 bases. V trimming: 4 bases; J trimming: 4 bases; junction bases outside the gene matches: 9. Per germline, CDR1 LNHDA and CDR2 SQIVND (reference sequence). The CDR3 loop spans 17 amino acids. This CDR3 is CASSSAASGGAPDTQYF. The CDR3 bases are TGTGCCAGTAGTAGCGCCGCTAGCGGGGGGGCGCCAGATACGCAGTATTTT.

The rearrangement joins TRBV3-1 (or the pseudogene TRBV3-2) to TRBJ1-1; tentatively, D is TRBD1 (6 bases). Germline values: CDR1 LGHDT, CDR2 YNNKEL (reference sequence). V shed 4 bases and J shed 1 base, with 19 bases lying between them. This CDR3 is 17 amino acids long. The CDR3 coding sequence is TGTGCCAGCAGCCCCGGGTACAGGGACAAGTCGAACACTGAAGCTTTCTTT. As protein: CASSPGYRDKSNTEAFF.

The V call is TRBV28, the J call TRBJ2-2; D unclear. CDR3 length: 13 residues. CDR1 MDHEN and CDR2 SYDVKM come from the germline V gene. V was trimmed by 11 bases and J by 0 bases, leaving 10 bases between them. CDR3 DNA: TGTGCCGCAGCCACAGCGAACACCGGGGAGCTGTTTTTT. It specifies CAAATANTGELFF.

The chain's CDR3 is CASTRSRPKNYGYTF. Written as DNA, the CDR3 is TGTGCCAGCACCCGGTCCCGACCTAAGAACTATGGCTACACCTTC. The genes are TRBV7-2 and TRBJ1-2; no clear D gene. CDR1 SGHTA and CDR2 FQGNSA come from the germline V gene. Trimming cost V 7 bases and J 2 bases, with 17 bases left between them. This CDR3 has 15 amino acids.

The rearrangement links TRBV29-1 to TRBJ2-1; 8 bases line up with TRBD1. This CDR3 contains 15 residues. With V trimmed by 6 bases and J by 4 bases, 11 bases remained unmatched. Germline CDR1 SQVTM, CDR2 ANQGSEA. In DNA, the CDR3 is TGCAGCGTGAATACAGGGGGTGTTAGATACAATGAGCAGTTCTTC. Translation: CSVNTGGVRYNEQFF.

The chain's CDR3 is CASSITWDFGETQYF. The DNA for the CDR3 is TGTGCCAGCAGTATAACCTGGGACTTCGGGGAGACCCAGTACTTC. The genes are TRBV6-2 or TRBV6-3 and TRBJ2-5, with D perhaps matching TRBD2 (6 bases). Per the germline V gene, CDR1 is MNHEY and CDR2 is SVGEGT. The length of the CDR3 is 15 residues. Trimming left V 5 bases short and J 5 bases short, with 18 bases between.

This chain joins TRBV12-3 or TRBV12-4 and TRBJ2-7; D gene uncertain. The CDR3 is 13 amino acids. V lost 3 bases and J lost 1, with 7 bases in between. In nucleotides, the CDR3 is TGTGCCAGCAGTTTGGCAGGTTCCTACGAGCAGTACTTC. Translating gives CASSLAGSYEQYF.

The CDR3 here is CASSLRSGGGNTIYF. In nucleotides, the CDR3 is TGTGCCAGCAGCTTGAGGTCAGGGGGCGGAAACACCATATATTTT. This chain joins TRBV7-2 and TRBJ1-3, with TRBD1 matching over 8 bases. The CDR3 spans 15 residues. Trimming took 3 bases from V and 4 from J; bases not matched to a gene: 5. Looked up from germline, CDR1 is SGHTA and CDR2 is FQGNSA. Based on the CDR3 plus reference TRBV7-2 and TRBJ1-3, the full variable domain is GAGVSQSPSNKVTEKGKDVELRCDPISGHTALYWYRQSLGQGLEFLIYFQGNSAPDKSGLPSDRFSAERTGGSVSTLTIQRTQQEDSAVYLCASSLRSGGGNTIYFGEGSWLTVV.

The chain recombines TRBV12-2 with TRBJ1-2. TRBV12-2 is tagged as a pseudogene. CDR3 length equals 14 residues. CDR3 sequence: CASRLGPLIGGYTF. The CDR3 DNA reads TGTGCAAGTCGCTTAGGACCGCTAATAGGTGGCTACACCTTC.

CDR3 nucleotides: TGTGCCAGCAGCCCCGAGGGACTAGCGGGGGGAAAAGAGACCCAGTACTTC. This encodes CASSPEGLAGGKETQYF. The chain couples TRBV9 to TRBJ2-5; the match to TRBD2 covers 15 bases. This CDR3 is built from 17 residues. The germline V gene encodes CDR1 SGDLS and CDR2 YYNGEE. The junction had 7 bases not matched to a gene; V was cut back by 4 bases and J by 3 bases.

The rearrangement links TRBV7-9 to TRBJ2-7; D is perhaps TRBD1 or TRBD2 (7 bases each). Deletions cut 4 bases from V and 2 bases from J, with 24 bases between. The CDR3 length is 18 residues. Germline V CDR1 and CDR2: SEHNR, FQNEAQ (reference sequence). CDR3 DNA sequence: TGTGCCAGCAGCTCCTGGGGGGGTTCGAGTGACAGGGCCTACGAGCAGTACTTC. This encodes CASSSWGGSSDRAYEQYF.

V usage is TRBV30 and J usage is TRBJ1-4; TRBD1 might be the D (5 bases). Germline V gene data show CDR1 as GTSNPN and CDR2 as SVGIG (reference sequence). The CDR3 is 16 residues long. Between the trimmed V and J ends, which lost 0 bases and 0 bases, there was a span of 11 bases. Written as DNA, the CDR3 is TGTGCCTGGAGTGTCGAGGGGATAGCAACTAATGAAAAACTGTTTTTT. The encoded protein is CAWSVEGIATNEKLFF.

CDR3 bases: TGCGCCAGCAGCTTGGAGGGGGGTTGGTCAGATACGCAGTATTTT. It translates to CASSLEGGWSDTQYF. The gene calls are TRBV5-1 and TRBJ2-3; the D gene could be TRBD1 or TRBD2 (6 bases each). The CDR3 runs 15 residues. Trimming left V 0 bases short and J 4 bases short, with 12 bases between. In germline, CDR1 is SGHRS, CDR2 YFSETQ. The entire variable domain, with the rest obtained from reference TRBV5-1 and TRBJ2-3, is as follows: KAGVTQTPRYLIKTRGQQVTLSCSPISGHRSVSWYQQTPGQGLQFLFEYFSETQRNKGNFPGRFSGRQFSNSRSEMNVSTLELGDSALYLCASSLEGGWSDTQYFGPGTRLTVL.

Worth noting for this clone: One end of the junction varies from germline; a read error may be responsible. The genes are TRBV5-1 and TRBJ1-2, with 8 bases that match TRBD1. CDR3 length: 14 residues. Germline loops: CDR1 SGHRS, CDR2 YFSETQ. The CDR3 coding sequence is TGCGCCAGCAGCCCCGGACAGGGCTACTACGGCTACACCTTC. It is translated as CASSPGQGYYGYTF.

The chain couples TRBV19 to TRBJ2-3; no firm D call. CDR1 and CDR2 from the germline V gene are LNHDA and SQIVND (reference sequence). This CDR3 has 12 amino acids. V was pared by 3 bases and J by 1 base, with 2 bases between. CDR3 DNA: TGTGCCAGTAGTATCGGCACAGATACGCAGTATTTT. Its translation is CASSIGTDTQYF.

V gene TRBV6-4 combines with J gene TRBJ2-3, with D perhaps being TRBD1 or TRBD2 (6 bases each). The CDR3 length is 15 residues. The V and J ends lost 3 bases and 5 bases respectively, with 15 bases between them. The V gene's germline CDR1 is MRHNA and CDR2 SNTAGT. The CDR3 DNA reads TGTGCCAGCAGTGAGGGGGGACAAGGCGGAGATACGCAGTATTTT. Its translation: CASSEGGQGGDTQYF.

The chain uses TRBV14 and TRBJ1-1; TRBD1 matches at 7 bases. Germline values: CDR1 SGHDN, CDR2 FVKESK. The CDR3 covers 17 residues. With 4 bases clipped from V and 7 bases from J, the junction kept 18 bases outside the gene matches. CDR3: CASSPKGTAKKGREAFF. CDR3 DNA sequence: TGTGCCAGCAGCCCCAAAGGGACAGCAAAGAAGGGGCGTGAAGCTTTCTTT.

The CDR3 sequence: CASSRDRSYGYTF. CDR3 DNA sequence: TGTGCCAGCAGCCGGGACCGATCCTATGGCTACACCTTC. The chain recombines TRBV12-3 or TRBV12-4 with TRBJ1-2, with D possibly TRBD1 on 5 matching bases. Trimming pared 6 bases from V and 4 bases from J, leaving 12 bases between. The CDR3 covers 13 residues.

This clone turned up a few times. The V gene is TRBV6-2 or TRBV6-3, the J gene TRBJ2-7; D is unresolved. V lost 5 bases, J lost 4 bases, and 18 bases lay in between. CDR3 size: 15 residues. In germline, CDR1 is MNHEY, CDR2 SVGEGT. The CDR3 DNA reads as TGTGCCAGCAGTCCGGTTGGGGATATCAAATACGAGCAGTACTTC. Its protein product is CASSPVGDIKYEQYF.